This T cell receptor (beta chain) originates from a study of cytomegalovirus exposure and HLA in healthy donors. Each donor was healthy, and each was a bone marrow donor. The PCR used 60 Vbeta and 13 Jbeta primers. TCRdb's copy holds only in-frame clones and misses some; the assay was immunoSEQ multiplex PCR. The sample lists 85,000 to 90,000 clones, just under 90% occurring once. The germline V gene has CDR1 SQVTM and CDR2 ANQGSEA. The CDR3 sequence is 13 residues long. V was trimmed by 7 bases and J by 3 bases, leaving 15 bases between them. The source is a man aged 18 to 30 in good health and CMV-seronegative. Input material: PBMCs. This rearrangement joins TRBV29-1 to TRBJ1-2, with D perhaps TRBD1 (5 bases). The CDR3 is CSAQVGGYYGYTF. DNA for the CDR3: TGCAGCGCCCAAGTCGGGGGGTACTATGGCTACACCTTC.